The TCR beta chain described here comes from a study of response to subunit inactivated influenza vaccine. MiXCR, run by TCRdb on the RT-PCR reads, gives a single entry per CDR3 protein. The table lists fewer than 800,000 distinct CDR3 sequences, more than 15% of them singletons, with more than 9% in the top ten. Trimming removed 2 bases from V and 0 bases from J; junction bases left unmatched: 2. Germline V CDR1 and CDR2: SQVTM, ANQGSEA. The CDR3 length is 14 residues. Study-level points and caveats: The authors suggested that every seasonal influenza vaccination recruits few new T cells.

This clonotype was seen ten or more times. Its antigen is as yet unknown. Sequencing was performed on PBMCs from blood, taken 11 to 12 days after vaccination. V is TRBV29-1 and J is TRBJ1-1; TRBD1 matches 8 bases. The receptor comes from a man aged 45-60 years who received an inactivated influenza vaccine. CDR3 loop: CSVERTGLNTEAFF. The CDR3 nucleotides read TGCAGCGTTGAAAGGACAGGGTTGAACACTGAAGCTTTCTTT.